The 11 T cell receptor beta chains presented below share a single source sample, sequenced in a study of beta chain features in type 1 diabetes. cDNA synthesis used the whole RNA isolate, giving expressed TCRB sequences. This table comes from immunoSEQ multiplex PCR, and its TCRdb copy is limited to in-frame clones, with some not included. In the table there are under 250,000 clones, 12% to 15% of which are singletons. The sample was naive CD4+ T cells from blood. All receptors derive from a woman aged 35 to 49 in good health.

The gene calls are TRBV5-6 and TRBJ2-1, with 7 bases fitting TRBD2. The germline CDR1 and CDR2 sequences are SGHDT and YYEEEE. The CDR3 sequence is 16 residues long. V shed 3 bases, J shed 8 bases, and the junction held 14 bases outside the gene matches. The CDR3: CASSSSWEGTKYEQFF. In DNA, the CDR3 is TGTGCCAGCAGCTCTTCCTGGGAGGGTACCAAGTATGAGCAGTTCTTC.

CDR3 loop: CASSLAGQLNTEAFF. The CDR3 region has the DNA TGTGCCAGCAGCTTAGCGGGACAGTTGAACACTGAAGCTTTCTTT. The chain couples TRBV7-6 to TRBJ1-1; 7 nucleotides line up with TRBD1. V trimming: 0 bases; J trimming: 0 bases; junction bases outside the gene matches: 1. Germline V gene lookup returns CDR1 SGHVS and CDR2 FNYEAQ. CDR3 size: 15 residues.

The J gene is TRBJ1-5, the V gene TRBV2, with D perhaps TRBD1 (5 bases). The CDR3 runs to 14 residues. CDR1 and CDR2 (germline): SNHLY, FYNNEI. The germline V and J ends were trimmed by 6 bases and 3 bases, with 12 bases remaining between them. Here the CDR3 DNA reads TGTGCCAGCAGCGGGGGGACGGTCAATCAGCCCCAGCATTTT. It encodes CASSGGTVNQPQHF.

The chain employs TRBV4-1 and TRBJ2-3; D uncertain. CDR3 length: 14 residues. CDR1 is MGHRA and CDR2 is YSYEKL in the germline V gene. The V and J ends lost 1 base and 2 bases respectively, with 7 bases between them. Written as DNA, the CDR3 is TGCGCCAGCAGCCAAGTGGCAGTCACAGATACGCAGTATTTT. Encoded protein: CASSQVAVTDTQYF.

The rearrangement links TRBV5-4 to TRBJ2-5, with 13 bases matching TRBD2. Per germline, CDR1 SGHNT and CDR2 YYREEE (reference sequence). The J segment lost 4 bases and the V segment lost 10 bases, leaving 4 bases of the junction unmatched. The CDR3 is 13 amino acids. The CDR3 DNA follows: TGTGCCTGCCGACTAGCGGGGGGAGAGACCCAGTACTTC. As protein: CACRLAGGETQYF.

This clone was seen a handful of times. The rearrangement links TRBV5-1 to TRBJ2-7; the D gene is possibly TRBD1 (5 bases). Germline V CDR1 and CDR2: SGHRS, YFSETQ. This CDR3 spans 15 amino acids. With 1 base removed from V and 0 bases from J, the gap between germline ends came to 11 bases. In DNA form, the CDR3 reads TGCGCCAGCAGCTTGAATACTGACAGCTCCTACGAGCAGTACTTC. It encodes CASSLNTDSSYEQYF.

This clone was recorded many times. This sequence joins TRBV7-2 and TRBJ2-5, with TRBD2 identical over 11 bases. V lost 5 bases and J lost 4; bases outside the gene matches: 6. The CDR3 sequence is 15 residues long. CDR1 and CDR2 (germline): SGHTA, FQGNSA. The CDR3 DNA follows: TGTGCCAGCAGCCCAAGGACTAGCGGGCTAGAGACCCAGTACTTC. This translates into CASSPRTSGLETQYF. Full variable domain (missing parts from reference TRBV7-2 and TRBJ2-5): GAGVSQSPSNKVTEKGKDVELRCDPISGHTALYWYRQSLGQGLEFLIYFQGNSAPDKSGLPSDRFSAERTGGSVSTLTIQRTQQEDSAVYLCASSPRTSGLETQYFGPGTRLLVL.

The CDR3 protein is CASSLRSGGNQPQHF. CDR3 nucleotide sequence: TGTGCCAGCAGTTTAAGGTCAGGGGGCAATCAGCCCCAGCATTTT. The chain couples TRBV28 to TRBJ1-5, with a possible D match to TRBD1 (6 bases). The V gene lost 2 bases and the J gene lost 2 bases, with 10 bases spanning the gap. The CDR3 runs 15 residues. In germline, CDR1 is MDHEN, CDR2 SYDVKM.

This clone was found a few times. The chain carries TRBV14 and TRBJ1-1; 7 positions match TRBD1. Germline V gene sequence: CDR1 SGHDN, CDR2 FVKESK. This CDR3 has 14 amino acids. V gave up 4 bases and J gave up 8 bases; unmatched junction bases: 10. The CDR3 DNA follows: TGTGCCAGCAGCCGAGAACAGGGGAGGTCGGAAGCTTTCTTT. Its translation: CASSREQGRSEAFF.

J is TRBJ2-1 and V is TRBV7-2; 11 nucleotides agree with TRBD2. CDR1 SGHTA and CDR2 FQGNSA come from the germline V gene. V gave up 4 bases and J gave up 4 bases; unmatched junction bases: 6. The CDR3 has 16 residues. In nucleotides, the CDR3 is TGTGCCAGCAGCTCCTCTAGCGGGGGGATGTACAATGAGCAGTTCTTC. Translating it yields CASSSSSGGMYNEQFF.

On this clone: The identical CDR3 is also encoded by other nucleotide sequences in the sample. The chain is built from TRBV9 and TRBJ1-5; D gene unclear. V lost 3 bases, J lost 4 bases, and 8 bases lay in between. CDR1 and CDR2 (germline): SGDLS, YYNGEE. CDR3 length equals 13 residues. In DNA form, the CDR3 reads TGTGCCAGCAGCGCCGGGGTAAATCAGCCCCAGCATTTT. This encodes CASSAGVNQPQHF.